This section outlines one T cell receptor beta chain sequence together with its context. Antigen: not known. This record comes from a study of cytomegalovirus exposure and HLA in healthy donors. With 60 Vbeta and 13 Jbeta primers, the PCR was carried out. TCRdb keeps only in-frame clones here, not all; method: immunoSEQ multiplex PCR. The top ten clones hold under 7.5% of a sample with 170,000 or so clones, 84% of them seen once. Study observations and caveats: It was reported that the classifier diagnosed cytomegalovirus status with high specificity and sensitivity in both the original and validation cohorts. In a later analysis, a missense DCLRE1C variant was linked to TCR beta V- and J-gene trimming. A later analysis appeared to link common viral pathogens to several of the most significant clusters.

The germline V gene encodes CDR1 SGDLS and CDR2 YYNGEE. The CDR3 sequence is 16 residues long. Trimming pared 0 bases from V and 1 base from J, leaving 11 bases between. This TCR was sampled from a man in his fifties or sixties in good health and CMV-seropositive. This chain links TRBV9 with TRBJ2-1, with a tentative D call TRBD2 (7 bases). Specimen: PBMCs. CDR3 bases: TGTGCCAGCAGCGTAGGGGGGGGGCAGTCCTACAATGAGCAGTTCTTC. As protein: CASSVGGGQSYNEQFF.